The clone carrying this TCR beta chain was observed a handful of times. The data stem from a study of beta chain features in type 1 diabetes. Every isolated RNA sample was fully reverse transcribed, so sequencing captured expressed TCRB transcripts. The assay was immunoSEQ multiplex PCR, and TCRdb's table has in-frame clones only and misses some. The table includes about 350,000 clones, 15% to 20% detected once. In germline, CDR1 is MDHEN, CDR2 SYDVKM. Trimming cost V 6 bases and J 8 bases; bases outside gene matches: 6. CDR3 length: 13 residues. The gene calls are TRBV28 and TRBJ1-1, with 10 bases aligning to TRBD1. Sequencing was performed on naive CD4+ T cells from blood. The sequence was collected from a woman in her late teens or twenties in good health. CDR3: CASSQGQGLEAFF. CDR3 in DNA: TGTGCCAGCAGCCAGGGACAGGGGCTCGAAGCTTTCTTT.